This T cell receptor (beta chain) was recovered during a study of T cell responses to AZD1222 COVID-19 vaccine. Only in-frame clones appear in the TCRdb table, and some are missing; sequencing was by immunoSEQ multiplex PCR. Among about 84,000 clones, 87% were seen once, and the ten largest hold around a tenth. With regard to this clone: The antigen remains undetermined.

Notes on the study in general: Breadth and depth of Spike-specific TCRs rose after two AZD1222 doses. Spike-wide coverage was observed for vaccine-associated CD4 TCRs, with dominant responses at 160-218 and 743-854. Repertoires were sampled only after the peak T cell response.

V shed 3 bases and J 9 bases; nucleotides not matched to a gene: 11. From germline, CDR1 is MGHDK and CDR2 SYGVNS. The length of the CDR3 is 16 residues. The chain links TRBV25-1 to TRBJ1-6; TRBD1 matches 7 bases. The source material was peripheral blood, sampled 28 days after the second AZD1222 dose. The origin of this receptor is an adult who received the AZD1222 COVID-19 vaccine. Here the CDR3 reads CASSDPQGDATSPLHF. The CDR3 nucleotides read TGTGCCAGCAGTGATCCTCAGGGGGATGCAACTTCACCCCTCCACTTT.